This TCR beta chain was sequenced in a study of blood T cells in healthy people across ages. General study results and limits: Without sorted subsets, naive and antigen-experienced compartments could not be conclusively compared. Comparison with aged donors showed that long-lived donors had more naive CD4+ cells and higher diversity. Strong correlation was found linking TCR beta diversity to naive T cell percentage.

The CDR3 sequence is 14 residues long. J gave up 4 bases and V 4 bases, and 6 bases lay outside the gene matches. The germline V gene encodes CDR1 SEHNR and CDR2 FQNEAQ (reference sequence). With a J-beta primer mix and a sample-barcoded 5' primer, a second PCR ran roughly 6 to 11 cycles. In TCRdb, the 5' RACE reads were re-called with MiXCR into one record per CDR3 protein. The repertoire holds about 1.1 million distinct CDR3 sequences, with roughly two fifths as singletons. A remark on this clonotype: Its specificity is unknown.

The receptor was isolated from a man aged 18 to 29 in good health. The sequencing input was blood. The chain combines TRBV7-9 with TRBJ1-2; 7 nucleotides match TRBD1. Here the CDR3 reads CASSSKQGLYGYTF. Here the CDR3 DNA reads TGTGCCAGCAGCTCAAAACAGGGGCTCTATGGCTACACCTTC.